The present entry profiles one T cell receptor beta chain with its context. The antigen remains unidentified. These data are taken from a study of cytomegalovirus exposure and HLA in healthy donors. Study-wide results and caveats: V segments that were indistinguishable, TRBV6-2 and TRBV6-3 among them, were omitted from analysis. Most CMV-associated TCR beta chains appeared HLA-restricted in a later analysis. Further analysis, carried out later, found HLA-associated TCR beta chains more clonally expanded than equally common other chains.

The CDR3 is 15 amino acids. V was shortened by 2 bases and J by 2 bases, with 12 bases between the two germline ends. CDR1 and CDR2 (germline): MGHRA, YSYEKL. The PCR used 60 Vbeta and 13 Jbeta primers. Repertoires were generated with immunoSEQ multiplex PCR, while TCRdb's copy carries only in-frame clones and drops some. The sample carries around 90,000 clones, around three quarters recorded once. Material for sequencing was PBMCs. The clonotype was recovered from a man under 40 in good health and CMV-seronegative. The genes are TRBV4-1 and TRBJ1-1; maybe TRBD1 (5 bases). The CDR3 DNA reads TGCGCCAGCAGCCAAAGCTCAGGGTATAACACTGAAGCTTTCTTT. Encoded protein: CASSQSSGYNTEAFF.